This TCR beta chain was profiled in a study of T-cell reconstitution after alpha-beta-depleted transplantation in children. Preparation of the TCRbeta library used unique molecular identifiers. MiXCR was run by TCRdb on the PCR reads, yielding one entry per CDR3 protein. The sample lists hundreds of thousands of distinct CDR3 sequences, 20% to 30% occurring once. This clonotype was detected many times. V was pared by 5 bases and J by 2 bases, with 10 bases of the junction left unmatched. Germline CDR1 reads MGHRA; CDR2 reads YSYEKL. The CDR3 covers 17 residues. The starting material was PBMCs, obtained before TCRalphabeta/CD19-depleted stem cell transplant. The TCR originated in a girl aged 2-10 years with Fanconi anemia, due to receive a stem cell transplant. This sequence joins TRBV4-1 and TRBJ2-3; TRBD2 matches 10 bases. The chain's CDR3 is CASSEGAGGRDTDTQYF. CDR3 nucleotide sequence: TGCGCCAGCAGCGAAGGAGCGGGAGGGCGGGACACAGATACGCAGTATTTT.